Given below is one T cell receptor beta chain in context. This record comes from a study of blood T cell repertoires in COVID-19. Background on the study: Whether acute or convalescent, the COVID-19 samples came from the United States, Italy and Spain.

Methods used by the authors: Amplification of reference gene primers was used by the study to estimate nucleated cell counts. Clones were sequenced by immunoSEQ multiplex PCR, and TCRdb holds only the in-frame ones, with some missing. That table supplies the V and J calls and clone size; D and trimming were determined from the DNA. The table has 150,000 to 200,000 clones, around 81% seen once. The sequence derives from a woman aged 80 or older with COVID-19, enrolled during active disease. The source material was peripheral blood.

CDR3 loop: CASRPSGASTDTQYF. The CDR3 DNA is TGTGCCAGCAGACCCAGCGGGGCTAGCACAGATACGCAGTATTTT. The V and J genes are TRBV3-1 (or the pseudogene TRBV3-2) and TRBJ2-3, with 7 bases fitting TRBD2. This CDR3 has 15 amino acids. V gave up 6 bases and J gave up 0 bases; unmatched junction bases: 6. Germline lookup yields CDR1 LGHDT and CDR2 YNNKEL (reference sequence).